The source of this TCR beta chain is a study of shared clonotypes between healthy human individuals. This clone was detected ten times or more. Its specificity is unknown. Distinct nucleotide sequences in the sample also encode this CDR3. General study results and limits: Large sequencing depth failed to make sorted-subset sequencing complete, rarefaction showed. Only a few donors were included, so the genetic and exposure-history diversity represented was limited.

As handled by the study authors: Filtering was not the same, since immunoSEQ gave junction-only sequences without quality scores. Sequenced by immunoSEQ multiplex PCR; TCRdb stores in-frame clones only, minus some. That table is the source of V, J and clone size, and D and trimming were worked out from the DNA. Among around 720,000 clones listed, less than 80% were seen once. The CDR3 spans 13 residues. Germline V gene sequence: CDR1 SGHRS, CDR2 YFSETQ. V lost 0 bases, J lost 7 bases, and 0 bases stayed unmatched. The receptor was derived from a woman aged 25 to 39 in good health. The J gene is TRBJ1-4, the V gene TRBV5-1; 7 nucleotides align to TRBD1. Material: memory CD4+ T cells sorted from blood. The subset was: CD45RA-negative fraction. The CDR3 sequence is CASSLGQGEKLFF. DNA of the CDR3: TGCGCCAGCAGCTTGGGACAGGGTGAAAAACTGTTTTTT.